The 26 T cell receptor beta chains below all came from one sample that was sequenced in a study of T-cell reconstitution after alpha-beta-depleted transplantation in children. Unique molecular identifiers were incorporated during preparation of the TCRbeta library. TCRdb passed the PCR reads through MiXCR, listing each CDR3 protein once. Altogether some 530,000 distinct CDR3 sequences are present, approximately 12% being singletons, with the ten largest covering roughly 5.4%. This specimen consisted of PBMCs from the stem cell graft donor, obtained from the stem cell graft. These receptors all come from a human donor who donated a stem cell graft to a child with combined immunodeficiency.

Only a few counts were recorded for this clonotype. The CDR3 here is CASSYSVGGYTGELFF. CDR3 nucleotide sequence: TGTGCCAGCAGTTACTCGGTTGGAGGGTATACCGGGGAGCTGTTTTTT. The rearrangement uses TRBV6-5 and TRBJ2-2, with D maybe TRBD2 (6 bases). The CDR3 extends over 16 amino acids. Per germline, CDR1 MNHEY and CDR2 SVGAGI. The V end lost 0 bases, the J end lost 5 bases, and 13 bases lay between the germline ends.

This clonotype was counted a few times. The genes are TRBV12-3 or TRBV12-4 and TRBJ2-4; no definite D call. CDR3 length equals 15 residues. Trimming shortened V by 3 bases and J by 1 base, and 10 bases separated the two germline ends. The CDR3 bases are TGTGCCAGCAGTTTCGCCCCAATGGCCAAAAACATTCAGTACTTC. Its translation: CASSFAPMAKNIQYF.

This clonotype has at least ten counts. V is TRBV12-3 or TRBV12-4 and J is TRBJ2-1, with TRBD2 identical over 12 bases. CDR3 length equals 17 residues. Trimming removed 2 bases from V and 1 base from J; junction bases left unmatched: 3. Written as DNA, the CDR3 is TGTGCCAGCAGTTTACGGCTAGCGGGAGGGTCCTACAATGAGCAGTTCTTC. As protein: CASSLRLAGGSYNEQFF.

There are many counts of this clonotype. The J gene is TRBJ1-2, the V gene TRBV12-3 or TRBV12-4, with 12 bases lining up with TRBD1. CDR3 length: 17 amino acids. V gave up 4 bases and J gave up 8 bases; unmatched junction bases: 14. CDR3 region: CASSSPGDRGLLYGYTF. For the CDR3, the DNA is TGTGCCAGCAGTTCCCCGGGGGACAGGGGGCTTTTGTACGGCTACACCTTC.

The table lists this clonotype with many counts. The gene calls are TRBV30 and TRBJ1-2; the D gene is possibly TRBD1 (5 bases). Trimming cost V 2 bases and J 4 bases, with 11 bases left between them. From germline, CDR1 is GTSNPN and CDR2 SVGIG (reference sequence). CDR3 length: 13 residues. The CDR3 region is CAWSSGLGYGYTF. In DNA form, the CDR3 reads TGTGCCTGGAGTTCGGGACTGGGCTATGGCTACACCTTC.

The chain joins TRBV27 to TRBJ2-3; 8 bases line up with TRBD2. The CDR3 loop spans 15 amino acids. The germline V gene encodes CDR1 MNHEY and CDR2 SMNVEV (reference sequence). J lost 0 bases, V lost 5 bases, and 4 bases had no gene match. CDR3 sequence reads: CASSRTSPSTDTQYF. The CDR3 DNA reads as TGTGCCAGCAGTAGGACTAGCCCTAGCACAGATACGCAGTATTTT.

This clonotype was picked up many times. V usage is TRBV20-1 and J usage is TRBJ2-4, with D possibly matching TRBD1 (5 bases). CDR1 and CDR2 (germline): DFQATT, SNEGSKA (reference sequence). The V end lost 2 bases, the J end lost 1 base, and 15 bases lay between the germline ends. The CDR3 totals 16 residues. CDR3 in DNA: TGCAGTGCTAGAAGCCCCAGGGCTCATGCCAAAAACATTCAGTACTTC. This sequence encodes CSARSPRAHAKNIQYF.

This clonotype has more than one count but fewer than ten. In nucleotides, the CDR3 is TGTGCCAGCAGCTCAAGGGGGGGTTGGAACACCGGGGAGCTGTTTTTT. Protein: CASSSRGGWNTGELFF. The chain uses TRBV7-3 and TRBJ2-2; weak D call: TRBD2 (7 bases). Trimming pared 4 bases from V and 1 base from J, leaving 13 bases between. Germline CDR1 and CDR2: SGHTA and FQGTGA. CDR3 length: 16 residues.

In this sample, this clonotype turned up a few times. The rearrangement links TRBV9 to TRBJ2-7; D not certain. The CDR3 is 14 amino acids. CDR1 SGDLS and CDR2 YYNGEE come from the germline V gene. V lost 0 bases to trimming and J lost 4 bases, with 11 bases between them. This chain's CDR3 is CASSVEGNDYEQYF. In DNA, the CDR3 is TGTGCCAGCAGCGTAGAAGGGAATGATTACGAGCAGTACTTC.

The chain carries TRBV5-1 and TRBJ2-3, with D perhaps being TRBD1 or TRBD2 (5 bases each). This CDR3 has 15 residues. In germline, CDR1 is SGHRS, CDR2 YFSETQ. V lost 4 bases and J 2 bases, leaving 14 bases between the germline ends. CDR3 region: CASSTDGDVTDTQYF. The CDR3 region has the DNA TGCGCCAGCAGCACCGACGGGGACGTCACAGATACGCAGTATTTT.

The chain employs TRBV24-1 and TRBJ1-1; 11 bases match TRBD1. Germline assignment: CDR1 KGHDR and CDR2 SFDVKD. The length of the CDR3 is 14 residues. The ends lost 5 bases at V and 6 bases at J; junction bases unmatched: 4. The DNA of the CDR3 is TGTGCCACCAGTGCAGGACAGGGGGCATCTGAAGCTTTCTTT. It specifies CATSAGQGASEAFF.

This clonotype was counted between two and nine times. The V gene is TRBV24-1, the J gene TRBJ2-3; TRBD1 matches 10 bases. The ends lost 3 bases at V and 6 bases at J; junction bases unmatched: 14. Germline V gives CDR1 KGHDR, CDR2 SFDVKD. The CDR3 contains 18 residues. DNA of the CDR3: TGTGCCACCAGTGATACGCTGACCGGGACAGGGGTTCTGGATACGCAGTATTTT. Residues: CATSDTLTGTGVLDTQYF.

This clonotype came up a few times. This chain joins TRBV7-2 and TRBJ1-6, with 10 bases identical to TRBD1. V lost 4 bases to trimming and J lost 10 bases; unmatched junction nucleotides: 4. The germline gives CDR1 SGHTA, CDR2 FQGNSA. The CDR3 covers 14 residues. The CDR3 sequence is CASSSGQGRSPLHF. DNA of the CDR3: TGTGCCAGCAGCTCGGGACAGGGGCGATCACCCCTCCACTTT.

The CDR3 coding sequence is TGTGCCAGCAGTGAATATGGGGACCCCAGGTCTGGAAACACCATATATTTT. Its translation is CASSEYGDPRSGNTIYF. The chain recombines TRBV25-1 with TRBJ1-3; tentatively, D is TRBD1 (5 bases). The CDR3 is 17 amino acids. V was pared by 0 bases and J by 1 base, with 13 bases between. Germline assignment: CDR1 MGHDK and CDR2 SYGVNS.

The chain uses TRBV7-9 and TRBJ2-1; 10 bases map to TRBD2. The junction had 1 base not matched to a gene; V was cut back by 2 bases and J by 3 bases. The CDR3 totals 15 residues. Per the germline V gene, CDR1 is SEHNR and CDR2 is FQNEAQ (reference sequence). The CDR3 spells CASSLSGGDYNEQFF. CDR3 DNA sequence: TGTGCCAGCAGCTTAAGCGGGGGGGACTACAATGAGCAGTTCTTC.

The genes are TRBV9 and TRBJ2-6; 9 bases map to TRBD1. The CDR3 length is 18 residues. CDR1 and CDR2 (germline): SGDLS, YYNGEE. Trimming removed 4 bases from V and 0 bases from J; junction bases left unmatched: 8. Here the CDR3 DNA reads TGTGCCAGCAGCACCCCGGGACAGGGTCTCTCTGGGGCCAACGTCCTGACTTTC. This encodes CASSTPGQGLSGANVLTF. The full variable domain, rest sourced from reference TRBV9 and TRBJ2-6, is DSGVTQTPKHLITATGQRVTLRCSPRSGDLSVYWYQQSLDQGLQFLIQYYNGEERAKGNILERFSAQQFPDLHSELNLSSLELGDSALYFCASSTPGQGLSGANVLTFGAGSRLTVL.

In its sample, this clonotype was seen many times. The chain joins TRBV18 to TRBJ2-3; 9 bases line up with TRBD1. The CDR3 spans 15 residues. Germline CDR1 KGHSH, CDR2 LQKENI. Losses at the gene ends were 4 bases for V and 1 base for J; bases not matched to a gene: 3. This CDR3 reads CASSRRTGGTDTQYF. CDR3 coding DNA: TGTGCCAGCTCACGACGGACAGGGGGCACAGATACGCAGTATTTT.

This clonotype has at least ten counts. V is TRBV29-1 and J is TRBJ2-3, with D hard to call. The CDR3 is 14 residues long. The V end lost 0 bases, the J end lost 1 base, and 8 bases lay between the germline ends. From germline, CDR1 is SQVTM and CDR2 ANQGSEA. CDR3 sequence reads: CSVEDLYRTDTQYF. As DNA, the CDR3 is TGCAGCGTTGAAGACCTGTATCGCACAGATACGCAGTATTTT.

At least ten counts were recorded for this clonotype. The chain joins TRBV7-2 to TRBJ2-7, with TRBD2 matching 14 bases. The germline gives CDR1 SGHTA, CDR2 FQGNSA. The CDR3 contains 14 residues. Trimming at V came to 6 bases and at J to 3 bases, leaving 1 base not matched to a gene. Here the CDR3 DNA reads TGTGCCAGCAGGGGGACTAGCGGGAGCTACGAGCAGTACTTC. Translating gives CASRGTSGSYEQYF. The complete variable domain, with remaining parts taken from reference TRBV7-2 and TRBJ2-7, reads GAGVSQSPSNKVTEKGKDVELRCDPISGHTALYWYRQSLGQGLEFLIYFQGNSAPDKSGLPSDRFSAERTGGSVSTLTIQRTQQEDSAVYLCASRGTSGSYEQYFGPGTRLTVT.

V usage is TRBV12-3 or TRBV12-4 and J usage is TRBJ2-2; D is undetermined. The CDR3 totals 12 residues. Deletions cut 4 bases from V and 8 bases from J, with 8 bases between. For the CDR3, the DNA is TGTGCCAGCAGTTGGGATTTTGGGGAGCTGTTTTTT. This encodes CASSWDFGELFF.

There are a few counts of this clonotype. The V call is TRBV6-5, the J call TRBJ2-5, with D tentatively TRBD1 (6 bases). This CDR3 region has 16 residues. In germline, CDR1 is MNHEY, CDR2 SVGAGI. Trimming took off 0 bases at V and 2 bases at J, with 13 bases between the two ends. This chain's CDR3 is CASSYSFTTGQETQYF. The CDR3 DNA is TGTGCCAGCAGTTACTCGTTCACAACAGGGCAAGAGACCCAGTACTTC.

This clonotype was found a few times. The rearrangement joins TRBV4-1 to TRBJ2-1; no clear D gene. The germline V gene encodes CDR1 MGHRA and CDR2 YSYEKL. The CDR3 has 16 residues. V lost 0 bases, J lost 4 bases, and 13 bases lay in between. CDR3 in amino acids: CASSQDDNPLYNEQFF. The CDR3 nucleotides are TGCGCCAGCAGCCAAGACGACAACCCTTTGTACAATGAGCAGTTCTTC.

This clonotype was observed at least ten times. The rearrangement links TRBV12-3 or TRBV12-4 to TRBJ2-1; TRBD2 agrees at 10 bases. With V trimmed by 3 bases and J by 10 bases, 6 bases remained unmatched. The CDR3 runs to 14 residues. This chain's CDR3 is CASSLGTSAIEQFF. CDR3 coding DNA: TGTGCCAGCAGTTTGGGGACTAGCGCGATAGAGCAGTTCTTC.

This clonotype was observed many times. V is TRBV24-1 and J is TRBJ2-1; 11 bases agree with TRBD2. Unmatched junction bases numbered 8, after V lost 7 bases and J lost 7 bases. The CDR3 is 15 residues long. The germline V gene encodes CDR1 KGHDR and CDR2 SFDVKD. In nucleotides, the CDR3 is TGTGCCACCAGCGGACTAGCGGGCAGATTGAATGAGCAGTTCTTC. It translates to CATSGLAGRLNEQFF.

This clonotype has ten or more counts. The V gene is TRBV12-3 or TRBV12-4, the J gene TRBJ2-1, with 8 bases matching TRBD2. The V gene end was trimmed by 8 bases and the J gene end by 3 bases; junction bases not matched to a gene: 9. This CDR3 is built from 15 residues. The CDR3 loop is CASYGPGLGYNEQFF. In nucleotides, the CDR3 is TGTGCCAGCTACGGGCCGGGACTAGGCTACAATGAGCAGTTCTTC.

This clonotype showed up many times. The gene calls are TRBV12-3 or TRBV12-4 and TRBJ2-1; 13 bases are shared with TRBD2. This CDR3 is built from 15 residues. After removal of 6 bases from V and 7 bases from J, the junction contained 6 bases not matched to a gene. This CDR3 is CASSLLAGGDNEQFF. The CDR3, as DNA: TGTGCCAGCAGCCTACTAGCGGGAGGGGATAATGAGCAGTTCTTC.